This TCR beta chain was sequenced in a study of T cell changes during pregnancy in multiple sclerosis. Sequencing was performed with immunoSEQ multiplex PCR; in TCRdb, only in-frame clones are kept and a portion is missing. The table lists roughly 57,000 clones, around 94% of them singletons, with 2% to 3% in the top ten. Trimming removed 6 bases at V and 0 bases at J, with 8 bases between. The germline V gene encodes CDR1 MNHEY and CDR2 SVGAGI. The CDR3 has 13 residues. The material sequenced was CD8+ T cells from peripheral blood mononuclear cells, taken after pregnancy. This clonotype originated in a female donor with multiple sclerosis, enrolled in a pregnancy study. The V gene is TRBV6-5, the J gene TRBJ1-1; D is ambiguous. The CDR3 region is CASRIGLNTEAFF. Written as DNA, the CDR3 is TGTGCCAGCAGGATCGGGTTGAACACTGAAGCTTTCTTT.